The following is a TCR beta chain sequence with its context. This specimen belongs to a study of blood T cell repertoires in COVID-19. Study-level information: Spain, Italy and the United States supplied samples that represented acute and convalescent COVID-19. Sources were T cells, B-cell-depleted T cells, or PBMCs; the material itself was cDNA or gDNA.

The authors' processing: Estimation of nucleated cell counts was performed using reference gene primer amplification. Assay used: immunoSEQ multiplex PCR; TCRdb lists only in-frame clones, some missing. V, J and clone size derive from that table, while D and trimming were established from the DNA sequence. There are some 260,000 clones in the sample; over 75% occur only once, and roughly 10% lies in the top ten. The CDR3 contains 12 residues. Deletions cut 5 bases from V and 9 bases from J, with 11 bases between. The chain employs TRBV12-3 or TRBV12-4 and TRBJ1-5, with D possibly being TRBD1 (5 bases). The sequenced material came from peripheral blood. This receptor was obtained from a woman aged 65 to 85 with COVID-19, enrolled during active disease. The CDR3: CASSGDFGPQHF. As DNA, the CDR3 is TGTGCCAGCAGTGGGGACTTCGGGCCCCAGCATTTT.